Listed here are 32 T cell receptor beta chains from one sample, sequenced in a study of blood T cell repertoires in COVID-19. Profiling relied on immunoSEQ multiplex PCR, and the TCRdb table lists in-frame clones only, not all of them. The sample lists about 300,000 clones, around 86% occurring once. Sequenced sample: PBMCs or T cells enriched from blood (not recorded which). The receptor source for this set is a man aged 60 to 69 who had recovered from COVID-19.

V and J are TRBV11-2 and TRBJ2-1; 8 bases line up with TRBD2. The CDR3 totals 15 residues. Germline loops: CDR1 SGHAT, CDR2 FQNNGV. The V gene end was trimmed by 4 bases and the J gene end by 7 bases; junction bases not matched to a gene: 9. CDR3: CASSYTGGPGNEQFF. The CDR3 region has the DNA TGTGCCAGCAGCTATACGGGAGGGCCAGGGAATGAGCAGTTCTTC.

This clone has a handful of counts. This chain connects TRBV7-9 to TRBJ2-2; D ambiguous. The V gene lost 2 bases and the J gene lost 6 bases, with 7 bases spanning the gap. Germline CDR1 is SEHNR and CDR2 is FQNEAQ (reference sequence). The CDR3 is made up of 13 amino acids. The CDR3 nucleotides read TGTGCCAGCAGCTTATTTTCTTCCGGGGAGCTGTTTTTT. Protein product: CASSLFSSGELFF.

V usage is TRBV6-6 and J usage is TRBJ2-7; 16 bases match TRBD2. The germline V gene has CDR1 MNHNY and CDR2 SVGAGI (reference sequence). Unmatched junction bases numbered 21, after V lost 6 bases and J lost 7 bases. This CDR3 comprises 20 residues. Written as DNA, the CDR3 is TGTGCCAGCAGCTCGAGAACCGGGACTAGCGGGAGGGCCCAATTCGTTGAGCAGTACTTC. Its translation: CASSSRTGTSGRAQFVEQYF.

This clone was counted only a few times. The V gene is TRBV28, the J gene TRBJ1-5, with D unresolved. CDR1 MDHEN and CDR2 SYDVKM come from the germline V gene. Trimming cost V 8 bases and J 4 bases, with 18 bases left between them. The CDR3 loop spans 15 amino acids. CDR3 bases: TGTGCCAGCTCTCTATTGCAGGTTCTAAATCAGCCCCAGCATTTT. This codes for CASSLLQVLNQPQHF.

The sample holds a few counts of this clone. The rearrangement joins TRBV7-2 to TRBJ1-2; unclear D gene. Trimming removed 0 bases at V and 6 bases at J, with 14 bases between. The CDR3 totals 15 residues. CDR1 and CDR2 (germline): SGHTA, FQGNSA. The CDR3 DNA follows: TGTGCCAGCAGCTTAGCGTCACTGCAATCCCATGGCTACACCTTC. Translation gives CASSLASLQSHGYTF.

The rearrangement links TRBV5-1 to TRBJ1-5; D ambiguous. The CDR3 runs 14 residues. The germline CDR1 and CDR2 sequences are SGHRS and YFSETQ. Trimming shortened V by 1 base and J by 6 bases, and 11 bases separated the two germline ends. CDR3 loop: CASSLSPVGQPQHF. CDR3 in DNA: TGCGCCAGCAGCTTGTCACCGGTTGGTCAGCCCCAGCATTTT.

This chain connects TRBV3-1 (or the pseudogene TRBV3-2) to TRBJ2-5; TRBD2 matches 9 bases. V gave up 2 bases and J gave up 5 bases; unmatched junction bases: 15. The V gene's germline CDR1 is LGHDT and CDR2 YNNKEL (reference sequence). The CDR3 sequence is 18 residues long. The CDR3 loop reads CASSQRTSAGLTLETQYF. As DNA, the CDR3 is TGTGCCAGCAGCCAACGGACTAGCGCCGGTCTAACGTTGGAGACCCAGTACTTC.

Details on this clone: This CDR3 is also generated by other DNA sequences in the sample. J is TRBJ2-5 and V is TRBV3-1 (or the pseudogene TRBV3-2), with D perhaps being TRBD1 or TRBD2 (7 bases each). The CDR3 sequence is 15 residues long. Germline values: CDR1 LGHDT, CDR2 YNNKEL (reference sequence). V was trimmed by 4 bases and J by 5 bases, leaving 17 bases between them. This CDR3 is CASSRDREGQETQYF. The DNA of the CDR3 is TGTGCCAGCAGCCGAGACAGGGAGGGGCAGGAGACCCAGTACTTC.

This chain uses TRBV29-1 with TRBJ1-1; D uncertain. V was clipped by 7 bases and J by 5 bases, with 11 bases between them. This CDR3 region has 11 residues. The germline V gene has CDR1 SQVTM and CDR2 ANQGSEA. CDR3 amino acids: CSGTAGTEAFF. CDR3 sequence (DNA): TGCAGCGGGACTGCGGGGACTGAAGCTTTCTTT.

The V and J genes are TRBV2 and TRBJ1-5; possible D gene TRBD1, 6 bases. Trimming pared 5 bases from V and 0 bases from J, leaving 11 bases between. CDR1 is SNHLY and CDR2 is FYNNEI in the germline V gene. This CDR3 has 15 amino acids. Written as DNA, the CDR3 is TGTGCCAGCAGTTTACAGGGCATTAGCAATCAGCCCCAGCATTTT. Translating it yields CASSLQGISNQPQHF.

The chain combines TRBV5-1 with TRBJ2-5; the match to TRBD1 covers 11 bases. The germline V gene has CDR1 SGHRS and CDR2 YFSETQ. This CDR3 has 15 amino acids. V lost 4 bases to trimming and J lost 5 bases; unmatched junction nucleotides: 7. The CDR3 reads CASSDGQGAQETQYF. The CDR3 coding sequence is TGCGCCAGCAGCGATGGACAGGGGGCGCAGGAGACCCAGTACTTC.

The rearrangement links TRBV7-3 to TRBJ1-1, with TRBD1 identical over 9 bases. Germline V gene data show CDR1 as SGHTA and CDR2 as FQGTGA. The ends lost 4 bases at V and 10 bases at J; junction bases unmatched: 16. The CDR3 extends over 16 amino acids. The CDR3 region is CASSSRTGATGPAAFF. The CDR3 nucleotides are TGTGCCAGCAGCTCTAGGACAGGGGCTACTGGACCGGCAGCTTTCTTT.

The rearrangement links TRBV2 to TRBJ2-2; TRBD1 is a possible D gene (6 bases). The CDR3 extends over 14 amino acids. Germline V CDR1 and CDR2: SNHLY, FYNNEI. The V gene lost 2 bases and the J gene lost 5 bases, with 9 bases spanning the gap. DNA for the CDR3: TGTGCCAGCAGTGAATATAGGGGGACCGGGGAGCTGTTTTTT. Protein product: CASSEYRGTGELFF.

The chain recombines TRBV5-1 with TRBJ2-7, with D possibly being TRBD1 (5 bases). V lost 7 bases to trimming and J lost 0 bases, with 17 bases between them. The CDR3 spans 15 residues. The germline gives CDR1 SGHRS, CDR2 YFSETQ. CDR3 protein: CASWRETDSSYEQYF. CDR3 DNA sequence: TGCGCCAGCTGGAGAGAGACAGACAGCTCCTACGAGCAGTACTTC.

The V and J genes are TRBV5-1 and TRBJ1-1; D unresolved. Trimming removed 3 bases at V and 4 bases at J, with 13 bases between. This CDR3 is built from 14 residues. Germline V gene data show CDR1 as SGHRS and CDR2 as YFSETQ. The DNA for the CDR3 is TGCGCCAGCAGCTCCACCATACGCAGCACTGAAGCTTTCTTT. It is translated as CASSSTIRSTEAFF.

The chain uses TRBV4-3 and TRBJ2-7, with 8 positions matching TRBD2. Germline V gene sequence: CDR1 LGHNA, CDR2 YSLEER. The CDR3 is made up of 15 amino acids. J lost 0 bases, V lost 1 base, and 2 bases had no gene match. In DNA form, the CDR3 reads TGCGCCAGCAGCCAAGTAGCGGGGTACTCCTACGAGCAGTACTTC. It is translated as CASSQVAGYSYEQYF.

The genes are TRBV6-5 and TRBJ1-5; D gene unclear. This CDR3 contains 12 residues. From germline, CDR1 is MNHEY and CDR2 SVGAGI. The V gene lost 5 bases and the J gene lost 7 bases, with 9 bases spanning the gap. The CDR3 region has the DNA TGTGCCAGCAGTCAGAGGAGGCAGCCCCAGCATTTT. Translation: CASSQRRQPQHF.

The chain carries TRBV5-1 and TRBJ1-1; 7 positions match TRBD1. Germline V lookup: CDR1 SGHRS, CDR2 YFSETQ. J was trimmed by 5 bases and V by 4 bases; bases with no gene match: 5. This CDR3 comprises 13 residues. The DNA of the CDR3 is TGCGCCAGCAGCGCTACAGGGGTTACTGAAGCTTTCTTT. It codes for CASSATGVTEAFF.

This clone was recorded only once. The chain has TRBV9 and TRBJ2-3, with D possibly TRBD2 on 5 matching bases. The CDR3 extends over 16 amino acids. Trimming stripped 4 bases from V and 2 bases from J, with 17 bases between. In germline, CDR1 is SGDLS, CDR2 YYNGEE. CDR3 DNA: TGTGCCAGCAGCACGGGGAGCAAGCGGAACACAGATACGCAGTATTTT. It encodes CASSTGSKRNTDTQYF. Variable domain in full (rest from reference TRBV9 and TRBJ2-3): DSGVTQTPKHLITATGQRVTLRCSPRSGDLSVYWYQQSLDQGLQFLIQYYNGEERAKGNILERFSAQQFPDLHSELNLSSLELGDSALYFCASSTGSKRNTDTQYFGPGTRLTVL.

The rearrangement links TRBV5-1 to TRBJ2-2; TRBD2 aligns across 8 bases. V shed 7 bases, J shed 4 bases, and the junction held 6 bases outside the gene matches. CDR1 is SGHRS and CDR2 is YFSETQ in the germline V gene. The CDR3 totals 14 residues. This chain's CDR3 is CASVAGLGTGELFF. The DNA of the CDR3 is TGCGCCAGCGTAGCGGGGTTAGGCACCGGGGAGCTGTTTTTT.

V gene TRBV28 combines with J gene TRBJ2-1; 7 nucleotides match TRBD1. Germline V CDR1 and CDR2: MDHEN, SYDVKM. Trimming removed 3 bases from V and 4 bases from J; junction bases left unmatched: 6. The CDR3 extends over 15 amino acids. The CDR3 coding sequence is TGTGCCAGCAGTTTTCGCGACAGGGTTTACAATGAGCAGTTCTTC. Its translation: CASSFRDRVYNEQFF.

This clone was recorded a few times. This chain uses TRBV10-3 with TRBJ2-2, with 13 nucleotides matching TRBD2. CDR1 and CDR2 (germline): ENHRY, SYGVKD. The CDR3 contains 16 residues. After removal of 6 bases from V and 1 base from J, the junction contained 2 bases not matched to a gene. The CDR3 nucleotides are TGTGCCATCAGACGACTAGCGGGAGGGAACACCGGGGAGCTGTTTTTT. The encoded protein is CAIRRLAGGNTGELFF.

The V call is TRBV28, the J call TRBJ2-7, with 11 bases that match TRBD2. The CDR3 contains 15 residues. Germline V gene lookup returns CDR1 MDHEN and CDR2 SYDVKM. V lost 8 bases, J lost 1 base, and 7 bases stayed unmatched. CDR3 coding DNA: TGTGCCAGCTTCGCGGGGACTAGCGGATCCTACGAGCAGTACTTC. It translates to CASFAGTSGSYEQYF.

The chain uses TRBV23-1 and TRBJ2-7, with 8 bases lining up with TRBD2. TRBV23-1 is designated an ORF whose function remains uncertain. V lost 1 base to trimming and J lost 6 bases; unmatched junction nucleotides: 2. The CDR3 runs 13 residues. CDR3: CASSQFAGGEQYF. The CDR3 coding sequence is TGCGCCAGCAGTCAATTTGCGGGGGGCGAGCAGTACTTC.

The chain has TRBV7-3 and TRBJ2-5; maybe TRBD2 (5 bases). Trimming removed 5 bases from V and 2 bases from J, with 9 bases in between. The CDR3 has 13 amino acids. In germline, CDR1 is SGHTA, CDR2 FQGTGA. CDR3 residues: CASSPRRQETQYF. The DNA of the CDR3 is TGTGCCAGCAGCCCTCGGAGGCAAGAGACCCAGTACTTC.

The V gene is TRBV6-5, the J gene TRBJ2-1; no reliable D call. Trimming shortened V by 7 bases and J by 0 bases, and 7 bases separated the two germline ends. Germline V gene sequence: CDR1 MNHEY, CDR2 SVGAGI. This CDR3 has 13 residues. The DNA of the CDR3 is TGTGCCAGCATGGTTAGCTCCTACAATGAGCAGTTCTTC. Protein product: CASMVSSYNEQFF.

The chain recombines TRBV28 with TRBJ2-4, with 10 bases that match TRBD1. The CDR3 consists of 15 residues. The junction had 7 bases not matched to a gene; V was cut back by 5 bases and J by 6 bases. Germline CDR1 reads MDHEN; CDR2 reads SYDVKM. DNA of the CDR3: TGTGCCAGCAGTATCCCGGGACAGGGGATAAACATTCAGTACTTC. Amino acid sequence: CASSIPGQGINIQYF. The complete variable domain, with remaining parts taken from reference TRBV28 and TRBJ2-4, reads DVKVTQSSRYLVKRTGEKVFLECVQDMDHENMFWYRQDPGLGLRLIYFSYDVKMKEKGDIPEGYSVSREKKERFSLILESASTNQTSMYLCASSIPGQGINIQYFGAGTRLSVL.

The chain links TRBV19 to TRBJ1-5; possibly TRBD1 for D (5 bases). Per the germline V gene, CDR1 is LNHDA and CDR2 is SQIVND (reference sequence). Deletions cut 5 bases from V and 1 base from J, with 12 bases between. The length of the CDR3 is 15 residues. DNA for the CDR3: TGTGCCAGTAGTTGGGGGGGGAACAGCAATCAGCCCCAGCATTTT. Translating it yields CASSWGGNSNQPQHF.

This chain uses TRBV27 with TRBJ1-1; D unresolved. This CDR3 comprises 13 residues. Trimming stripped 3 bases from V and 3 bases from J, with 8 bases between. Germline V gene lookup returns CDR1 MNHEY and CDR2 SMNVEV (reference sequence). The CDR3 sequence: CASSFRRYTEAFF. DNA of the CDR3: TGTGCCAGCAGTTTCAGAAGATACACTGAAGCTTTCTTT.

This clone was counted a few times. The V gene is TRBV5-1, the J gene TRBJ1-6; D remains unclear. Germline V gene data show CDR1 as SGHRS and CDR2 as YFSETQ. V lost 5 bases and J 3 bases, leaving 12 bases between the germline ends. CDR3 length: 15 residues. Here the CDR3 reads CASRIEPHYNSPLHF. DNA for the CDR3: TGCGCCAGCAGGATAGAACCTCACTATAATTCACCCCTCCACTTT.

The chain uses TRBV10-3 and TRBJ1-2; D possibly corresponds to TRBD1 (6 bases). Trimming removed 4 bases from V and 8 bases from J, with 20 bases in between. In germline, CDR1 is ENHRY, CDR2 SYGVKD. The CDR3 sequence is 15 residues long. CDR3 region: CAISVSGGPPGGYTF. The CDR3 DNA follows: TGTGCCATCAGTGTCTCGGGGGGGCCCCCGGGGGGCTACACCTTC.

The genes are TRBV5-1 and TRBJ2-1; TRBD1 is a possible D gene (6 bases). The CDR3 length is 17 residues. The germline V gene encodes CDR1 SGHRS and CDR2 YFSETQ. V lost 2 bases and J lost 3, with 18 bases in between. The CDR3 DNA is TGCGCCAGCAGCTTCCCCCGAGGTCAGGGGTTCTACAATGAGCAGTTCTTC. Protein product: CASSFPRGQGFYNEQFF.